A single T cell receptor (beta chain) is shown here with its context. This sample was taken from a study of blood T cell repertoires in COVID-19. At the level of the study: COVID-19 samples, acute and convalescent, were from the United States, Italy and Spain. PBMCs, B-cell-depleted T cells, or T cells were the source of the cDNA or gDNA that made up the material.

Seattle patient enrollment occurred during active infection, with longitudinal follow-up thereafter. Authors' processing steps: Reference gene primer amplification gave nucleated cell count estimates. The assay was immunoSEQ multiplex PCR, and TCRdb's table has in-frame clones only and misses some. That table gives V, J and clone size, and the DNA gave D and trimming. The table shows 250,000 to 400,000 clones, with 75% to 90% occurring only once. Germline CDR1 KGHSH, CDR2 LQKENI. The ends lost 3 bases at V and 9 bases at J; junction bases unmatched: 3. CDR3 length equals 15 residues. This TCR derives from a woman aged 25 to 39 with COVID-19, enrolled during active disease. V usage is TRBV18 and J usage is TRBJ2-1; TRBD2 matches at 15 bases. Input material: peripheral blood. Here the CDR3 reads CASSPGLAGGSEQFF. DNA for the CDR3: TGTGCCAGCTCACCGGGACTAGCGGGAGGTAGTGAGCAGTTCTTC.